Each of the 21 T cell receptor beta chains below was sequenced from the same sample in a study of response to subunit inactivated influenza vaccine. TCRdb redid the calling of the RT-PCR reads with MiXCR, one entry per CDR3 protein. The repertoire includes around 790,000 distinct CDR3 sequences, about 20% of them detected once, and 10% sits in the top ten. The material was PBMCs from blood, obtained around 5 days after vaccination. Every receptor here comes from a middle-aged man who received an inactivated influenza vaccine.

V usage is TRBV20-1 and J usage is TRBJ2-3; a weak D match, TRBD2 (6 bases). Germline CDR1 is DFQATT and CDR2 is SNEGSKA (reference sequence). The V end was cut by 4 bases, the J end by 1 base, with 18 bases between. The CDR3 covers 16 residues. The CDR3, as DNA: TGCAGTGCTACCTATTTGTATGCTAGCGGCACAGATACGCAGTATTTT. This gives the protein CSATYLYASGTDTQYF.

This clonotype was detected a few times. V and J are TRBV9 and TRBJ2-6, with D unclear. This CDR3 has 13 amino acids. V was shortened by 6 bases and J by 2 bases, with 6 bases between the two germline ends. Germline V CDR1 and CDR2: SGDLS, YYNGEE. The CDR3: CASTSPGANVLTF. The CDR3, as DNA: TGTGCCAGCACATCCCCTGGGGCCAACGTCCTGACTTTC.

V usage is TRBV7-6 and J usage is TRBJ1-1; TRBD1 might be the D (5 bases). The CDR3 sequence is 15 residues long. V lost 1 base, J lost 1 base, and 10 bases lay in between. Germline CDR1 is SGHVS and CDR2 is FNYEAQ. The CDR3 nucleotides are TGTGCCAGCAGCTTAGGGGTGACAGAGAACACTGAAGCTTTCTTT. Translation: CASSLGVTENTEAFF.

In its sample, this clonotype was seen many times. The J gene is TRBJ2-2, the V gene TRBV21-1; TRBD1 is the table's D call and was not checked against the DNA. TRBV21-1 is reported as a pseudogene. The CDR3 runs to 15 residues. CDR3 sequence (DNA): TGTGCCAGCAGTCGGGACAGAAAATACACCGGGGAGCTGTTTTTT. Amino acids: CASSRDRKYTGELFF.

This clonotype was found a few times. J is TRBJ2-1 and V is TRBV5-1, with no clear D. The germline gives CDR1 SGHRS, CDR2 YFSETQ. Trimming cost V 0 bases and J 7 bases, with 8 bases left between them. The CDR3 contains 13 residues. DNA of the CDR3: TGCGCCAGCAGCTTGGAACATGGGAATGAGCAGTTCTTC. Translated: CASSLEHGNEQFF.

This chain joins TRBV20-1 and TRBJ2-1; D is uncertain. Between the trimmed V and J ends, which lost 4 bases and 0 bases, there was a span of 7 bases. Per the germline V gene, CDR1 is DFQATT and CDR2 is SNEGSKA (reference sequence). The CDR3 length is 13 residues. The CDR3 bases are TGCAGTGCTATAGTGGGCTCCTACAATGAGCAGTTCTTC. This codes for CSAIVGSYNEQFF.

This clonotype was detected ten times or more. This chain joins TRBV19 and TRBJ2-1, with D possibly matching TRBD1 (6 bases). The germline V gene encodes CDR1 LNHDA and CDR2 SQIVND (reference sequence). Trimming removed 7 bases at V and 4 bases at J, with 17 bases between. The CDR3 loop spans 15 amino acids. The CDR3 sequence is CASTEGVWEYNEQFF. CDR3 nucleotide sequence: TGTGCCAGTACCGAGGGGGTGTGGGAGTACAATGAGCAGTTCTTC. The full variable domain, completed using reference TRBV19 and TRBJ2-1, is DGGITQSPKYLFRKEGQNVTLSCEQNLNHDAMYWYRQDPGQGLRLIYYSQIVNDFQKGDIAEGYSVSREKKESFPLTVTSAQKNPTAFYLCASTEGVWEYNEQFFGPGTRLTVL.

The chain carries TRBV4-3 and TRBJ1-1; possible D gene TRBD1, 5 bases. V dropped 2 bases and J dropped 11 bases, with 24 bases sitting between them. CDR1 and CDR2 (germline): LGHNA, YSLEER. The CDR3 is 16 amino acids. The DNA for the CDR3 is TGCGCCAGCAGCCAATCGAATCCGGGGGAGAAGGGTGGGGCTTTCTTT. Translated: CASSQSNPGEKGGAFF.

This clonotype showed up many times. V is TRBV20-1 and J is TRBJ2-3; 11 bases align to TRBD2. This CDR3 is built from 15 residues. V shed 6 bases, J shed 4 bases, and the junction held 9 bases outside the gene matches. The germline V gene has CDR1 DFQATT and CDR2 SNEGSKA (reference sequence). CDR3: CSAQMTSGISDTQYF. In nucleotides, the CDR3 is TGCAGTGCCCAAATGACTAGCGGGATTTCAGATACGCAGTATTTT.

This clonotype has just a few counts. The chain recombines TRBV6-2 or TRBV6-3 with TRBJ2-3, with 9 bases lining up with TRBD2. In germline, CDR1 is MNHEY, CDR2 SVGEGT. V was clipped by 0 bases and J by 4 bases; unmatched bases: 20. The CDR3 covers 21 residues. The CDR3 DNA is TGTGCCAGCAGTTACTCGATGCTAGGTGGGACTAGCAGGGGACTTGCAGATACGCAGTATTTT. It yields the protein CASSYSMLGGTSRGLADTQYF.

This clonotype was seen a handful of times. V usage is TRBV6-2 or TRBV6-3 and J usage is TRBJ2-3; no clear D. Trimming removed 1 base at V and 1 base at J, with 12 bases between. Germline CDR1 and CDR2: MNHEY and SVGEGT. The CDR3 covers 16 residues. The CDR3 here is CASSYLTAAGTDTQYF. For the CDR3, the DNA is TGTGCCAGCAGTTACTTAACGGCGGCCGGCACAGATACGCAGTATTTT.

In this sample, this clonotype turned up a few times. This rearrangement joins TRBV10-3 to TRBJ2-7; D not resolved. V lost 4 bases and J 4 bases, leaving 8 bases between the germline ends. From germline, CDR1 is ENHRY and CDR2 SYGVKD. The CDR3 totals 12 residues. The CDR3 spells CAISAQTYEQYF. In nucleotides, the CDR3 is TGTGCCATCAGTGCCCAGACATACGAGCAGTACTTC.

This clonotype showed up just a few times. The chain is built from TRBV12-3 or TRBV12-4 and TRBJ2-5; D is perhaps TRBD2 (7 bases). Trimming took 3 bases from V and 4 from J, leaving 15 bases between them. CDR3 length: 15 amino acids. This CDR3 reads CASSFFGGLGETQYF. The CDR3, as DNA: TGTGCCAGCAGTTTTTTCGGGGGGCTGGGAGAGACCCAGTACTTC.

This chain links TRBV30 with TRBJ2-2; D gene ambiguous. CDR3 size: 13 residues. Germline lookup yields CDR1 GTSNPN and CDR2 SVGIG (reference sequence). Trimming left V 3 bases short and J 5 bases short, with 10 bases between. CDR3 coding DNA: TGTGCCTGGAGCCCCACCGGGACCGGGGAGCTGTTTTTT. This encodes CAWSPTGTGELFF.

V is TRBV7-2 and J is TRBJ1-2; D not certain. The CDR3 runs 13 residues. The V and J ends lost 4 bases and 4 bases respectively, with 10 bases between them. Germline CDR1 SGHTA, CDR2 FQGNSA. The CDR3 spells CASSSPSTYGYTF. In nucleotides, the CDR3 is TGTGCCAGCAGCTCCCCCTCCACCTATGGCTACACCTTC.

The chain is built from TRBV7-2 and TRBJ2-1; the D gene is possibly TRBD1 (6 bases). The CDR3 loop spans 13 amino acids. CDR1 is SGHTA, CDR2 FQGNSA, per germline. V lost 3 bases to trimming and J lost 15 bases, with 18 bases between them. CDR3 loop: CASSFHGDKTPFF. In DNA, the CDR3 is TGTGCCAGCAGCTTCCACGGGGACAAAACCCCGTTCTTC.

The chain recombines TRBV20-1 with TRBJ2-1; the match to TRBD1 covers 9 bases. The germline V gene encodes CDR1 DFQATT and CDR2 SNEGSKA (reference sequence). The CDR3 is 18 amino acids. V was clipped by 8 bases and J by 2 bases; unmatched bases: 19. CDR3 loop: CSSNLAPGQGSTYNEQFF. As DNA, the CDR3 is TGCAGTTCAAACCTCGCCCCCGGACAGGGGTCGACCTACAATGAGCAGTTCTTC.

This clonotype was observed a handful of times. The chain recombines TRBV7-2 with TRBJ2-3; D gene uncertain. Germline V gene data show CDR1 as SGHTA and CDR2 as FQGNSA. Trimming cost V 0 bases and J 4 bases, with 8 bases left between them. This CDR3 spans 14 amino acids. CDR3 bases: TGTGCCAGCAGCTTAGCCCTATTTGCAGATACGCAGTATTTT. Encoded protein: CASSLALFADTQYF.

This clonotype was observed a handful of times. The CDR3 nucleotides read TGTGCCAGCAGTTACTCGATGGGGGTCCCAGGGGAGACCCAGTACTTC. Its protein product is CASSYSMGVPGETQYF. This chain connects TRBV6-5 to TRBJ2-5, with D perhaps TRBD1 or TRBD2 (5 bases each). Germline V lookup: CDR1 MNHEY, CDR2 SVGAGI. The germline V and J ends were trimmed by 0 bases and 5 bases, with 16 bases remaining between them. This CDR3 has 16 residues.

The chain uses TRBV12-3 or TRBV12-4 and TRBJ2-6; D may be TRBD2 (5 bases). V shed 8 bases and J shed 2 bases, with 13 bases lying between them. The CDR3 contains 15 residues. The CDR3 DNA reads TGTGCCAGCGGACGTCGAGGGCCTGGGGCCAACGTCCTGACTTTC. Its protein is CASGRRGPGANVLTF.

The rearrangement uses TRBV20-1 and TRBJ1-2; TRBD1 agrees at 8 bases. The CDR3 spans 16 residues. Germline V gives CDR1 DFQATT, CDR2 SNEGSKA (reference sequence). The V gene end was trimmed by 0 bases and the J gene end by 5 bases; junction bases not matched to a gene: 11. The CDR3 reads CSARDHQGWTGYGYTF. The CDR3 coding sequence is TGCAGTGCTAGAGACCACCAGGGCTGGACAGGGTATGGCTACACCTTC.